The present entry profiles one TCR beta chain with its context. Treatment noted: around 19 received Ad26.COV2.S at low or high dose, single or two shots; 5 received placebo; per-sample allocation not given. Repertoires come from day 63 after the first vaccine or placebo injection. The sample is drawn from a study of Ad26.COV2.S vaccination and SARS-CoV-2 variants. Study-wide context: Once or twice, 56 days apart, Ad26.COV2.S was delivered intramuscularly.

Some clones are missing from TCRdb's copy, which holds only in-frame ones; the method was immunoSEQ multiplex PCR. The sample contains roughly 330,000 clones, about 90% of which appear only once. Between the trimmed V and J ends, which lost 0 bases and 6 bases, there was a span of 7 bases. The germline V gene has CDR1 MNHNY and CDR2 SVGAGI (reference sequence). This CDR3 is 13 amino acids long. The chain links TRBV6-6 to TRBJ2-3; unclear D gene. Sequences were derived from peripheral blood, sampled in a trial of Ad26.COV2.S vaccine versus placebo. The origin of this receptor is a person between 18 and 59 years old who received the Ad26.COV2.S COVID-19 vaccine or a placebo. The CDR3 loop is CASSYSKMDTQYF. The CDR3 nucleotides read TGTGCCAGCAGTTACTCGAAGATGGATACGCAGTATTTT.